Listed here are 10 T cell receptor beta chains from one sample, sequenced in a study of T cell changes during pregnancy in multiple sclerosis. Here immunoSEQ multiplex PCR was the method, and the copy in TCRdb shows in-frame clones only, minus some. Among under 85,000 clones, about 95% were seen once, and the ten largest hold 0.58%. Sequenced material: peripheral blood, taken in the third trimester of pregnancy. The source is a female donor with multiple sclerosis, enrolled in a pregnancy study.

This clone was picked up one time. J is TRBJ1-1 and V is TRBV30; 7 positions agree with TRBD1. The CDR3 spans 14 residues. Looked up from germline, CDR1 is GTSNPN and CDR2 is SVGIG (reference sequence). This chain's CDR3 is CASPRRGQRGEAFF. CDR3 in DNA: TGTGCTTCACCGAGGAGGGGGCAACGAGGGGAAGCTTTCTTT.

CDR3 sequence (DNA): TGTGCCAGCAGCACCCTCCTCAGGGAAAAGCAGTACTTC. This encodes CASSTLLREKQYF. The chain recombines TRBV7-2 with TRBJ2-7; TRBD1 might be the D (5 bases). Trimming pared 5 bases from V and 8 bases from J, leaving 16 bases between. Germline CDR1 and CDR2: SGHTA and FQGNSA. There are 13 residues in the CDR3.

The chain has TRBV18 and TRBJ2-2; 11 bases match TRBD2. This CDR3 is built from 15 residues. V shed 3 bases and J 9 bases; nucleotides not matched to a gene: 6. Germline CDR1 is KGHSH and CDR2 is LQKENI. The CDR3 bases are TGTGCCAGCTCACCCGAGACTAGCGGGGTGCGGGAGCTGTTTTTT. Its protein is CASSPETSGVRELFF.

Here the CDR3 DNA reads TGCGCCAGCAGCCAAGATACAGGTACTTATAGCAATCAGCCCCAGCATTTT. It specifies CASSQDTGTYSNQPQHF. This sequence joins TRBV4-3 and TRBJ1-5, with D perhaps TRBD1 (5 bases). V was shortened by 0 bases and J by 0 bases, with 12 bases between the two germline ends. From germline, CDR1 is LGHNA and CDR2 YSLEER. CDR3 size: 17 residues.

The genes are TRBV10-3 and TRBJ2-2; the D gene is possibly TRBD2 (6 bases). The germline V gene encodes CDR1 ENHRY and CDR2 SYGVKD. V was cut by 0 bases and J by 1 base, with 12 bases left in between. This CDR3 contains 17 residues. In DNA form, the CDR3 reads TGTGCCATCAGTGAGTCCCCGGGACTCAGGAACACCGGGGAGCTGTTTTTT. Amino acid sequence: CAISESPGLRNTGELFF.

The V gene is TRBV4-2, the J gene TRBJ2-3, with TRBD2 identical over 16 bases. Losses at the gene ends were 4 bases for V and 2 bases for J; bases not matched to a gene: 9. Per germline, CDR1 LGHNA and CDR2 YNFKEQ. The CDR3 sequence is 19 residues long. DNA of the CDR3: TGTGCCAGCAGCCTAGGGACTAGCGGGGGGGCCCTACACACAGATACGCAGTATTTT. Residues: CASSLGTSGGALHTDTQYF.

This clone was seen a few times. The V gene is TRBV30, the J gene TRBJ1-5; TRBD1 aligns across 8 bases. CDR1 and CDR2 from the germline V gene are GTSNPN and SVGIG (reference sequence). V lost 5 bases and J lost 2; bases outside the gene matches: 8. The CDR3 loop spans 15 amino acids. The CDR3 loop reads CAWSTGALGNQPQHF. The CDR3 DNA sequence: TGTGCCTGGTCGACAGGGGCCCTCGGCAATCAGCCCCAGCATTTT. The variable domain in full, completed from reference TRBV30 and TRBJ1-5, reads SQTIHQWPATLVQPVGSPLSLECTVEGTSNPNLYWYRQAAGRGLQLLFYSVGIGQISSEVPQNLSASRPQDRQFILSSKKLLLSDSGFYLCAWSTGALGNQPQHFGDGTRLSIL.

The genes are TRBV4-2 and TRBJ1-4, with TRBD1 matching 9 bases. Trimming cost V 4 bases and J 7 bases; bases outside gene matches: 7. Germline V CDR1 and CDR2: LGHNA, YNFKEQ. The CDR3 spans 15 residues. The CDR3 is CASSPSGTGLEKLFF. The CDR3 DNA sequence: TGTGCCAGCAGCCCCAGTGGGACAGGGCTTGAAAAACTGTTTTTT.

J is TRBJ2-7 and V is TRBV27, with D unresolved. V was pared by 5 bases and J by 3 bases, with 8 bases between. The CDR3 contains 12 residues. Germline lookup yields CDR1 MNHEY and CDR2 SMNVEV (reference sequence). CDR3 bases: TGTGCCAGCAGTCTCGTGTTCTACGAGCAGTACTTC. Translation gives CASSLVFYEQYF.

The chain combines TRBV6-4 with TRBJ2-3, with TRBD2 identical over 9 bases. In germline, CDR1 is MRHNA, CDR2 SNTAGT. The CDR3 spans 16 residues. V shed 0 bases and J 0 bases; nucleotides not matched to a gene: 1. CDR3 nucleotides: TGTGCCAGCAGTGACTCTGCGGGGGGGAGCACAGATACGCAGTATTTT. Protein: CASSDSAGGSTDTQYF.